Shown below are 9 T cell receptor beta chains from a single sample sequenced in a study of blood T cell repertoires in COVID-19. Only in-frame clones appear in the TCRdb table, and some are missing; sequencing was by immunoSEQ multiplex PCR. The repertoire holds roughly 100,000 clones, with 80% to 95% as singletons. Sequenced: peripheral blood. The receptor source for this set is a woman in her 50s with COVID-19, enrolled during active disease.

This rearrangement joins TRBV4-3 to TRBJ1-4; maybe TRBD1 (5 bases). CDR3 length equals 16 residues. Germline V gene data show CDR1 as LGHNA and CDR2 as YSLEER. V was shortened by 0 bases and J by 6 bases, with 14 bases between the two germline ends. CDR3 sequence: CASSQDTGALDEKLFF. The CDR3, as DNA: TGCGCCAGCAGCCAAGACACAGGAGCCTTAGATGAAAAACTGTTTTTT.

V and J are TRBV27 and TRBJ1-2; D is undetermined. The CDR3 is 13 residues long. Germline values: CDR1 MNHEY, CDR2 SMNVEV (reference sequence). Trimming shortened V by 3 bases and J by 1 base, and 6 bases separated the two germline ends. CDR3 in DNA: TGTGCCAGCAGTTTGCACAGTAACTATGGCTACACCTTC. Its protein is CASSLHSNYGYTF.

V usage is TRBV3-1 (or the pseudogene TRBV3-2) and J usage is TRBJ1-1; TRBD1 agrees at 7 bases. Germline V lookup: CDR1 LGHDT, CDR2 YNNKEL (reference sequence). CDR3 length: 13 amino acids. V shed 2 bases, J shed 6 bases, and the junction held 3 bases outside the gene matches. CDR3 sequence: CASSQTTGPEAFF. The CDR3 DNA reads as TGTGCCAGCAGCCAAACGACAGGGCCTGAAGCTTTCTTT.

The rearrangement uses TRBV10-1 and TRBJ2-6, with D hard to call. Germline V gene sequence: CDR1 WNHNN, CDR2 SYGVQD (reference sequence). Trimming cost V 3 bases and J 0 bases, with 9 bases left between them. This CDR3 is 16 amino acids long. In DNA form, the CDR3 reads TGCGCCAGCAGTGAAACAGCCTTCTCTGGGGCCAACGTCCTGACTTTC. Translated, it gives CASSETAFSGANVLTF.

V usage is TRBV3-1 (or the pseudogene TRBV3-2) and J usage is TRBJ1-1; a possible D gene is TRBD1 (5 bases). Germline loops: CDR1 LGHDT, CDR2 YNNKEL (reference sequence). Trimming pared 4 bases from V and 3 bases from J, leaving 15 bases between. The CDR3 loop spans 15 amino acids. This chain's CDR3 is CASSPRYRKDTEAFF. The CDR3 region has the DNA TGTGCCAGCAGCCCGAGATACAGGAAGGACACTGAAGCTTTCTTT.

The chain employs TRBV7-2 and TRBJ2-3; 8 bases fit TRBD2. The CDR3 loop spans 13 amino acids. Germline lookup yields CDR1 SGHTA and CDR2 FQGNSA. V dropped 5 bases and J dropped 10; count of bases not matched to a gene: 8. The CDR3 DNA is TGTGCCAGCAGCCTCACCGGGGGGGCCGCGCAGTATTTT. Translating it yields CASSLTGGAAQYF.

V and J are TRBV6-1 and TRBJ1-4; maybe TRBD1 (6 bases). Trimming removed 2 bases from V and 8 bases from J, with 21 bases in between. The CDR3 is 17 amino acids. The germline CDR1 and CDR2 sequences are MNHNS and SASEGT. The CDR3 region is CASSERTPGMGAEKLFF. The CDR3 DNA reads TGTGCCAGCAGTGAAAGGACCCCGGGGATGGGGGCCGAAAAACTGTTTTTT.

The chain uses TRBV19 and TRBJ2-3; 9 nucleotides line up with TRBD1. The CDR3 sequence is 14 residues long. Germline CDR1 and CDR2: LNHDA and SQIVND (reference sequence). The trim removed 5 bases at V and 5 bases at J, leaving 5 bases unmatched. CDR3 loop: CASSAQGARDTQYF. CDR3 nucleotides: TGTGCCAGTAGTGCACAGGGGGCGAGAGATACGCAGTATTTT.

On this clone itself: The identical CDR3 is also encoded by other nucleotide sequences in the sample. The chain links TRBV19 to TRBJ1-1; no firm D call. Germline CDR1 LNHDA, CDR2 SQIVND (reference sequence). This CDR3 has 13 amino acids. V was clipped by 2 bases and J by 2 bases, with 6 bases between them. CDR3 sequence (DNA): TGTGCCAGTAGTATATCGGTAAACACTGAAGCTTTCTTT. Its translation is CASSISVNTEAFF.